This T cell receptor beta chain was captured in a study of Tregs in tolerant kidney transplant recipients (dated by TCRdb to about 2019). A note on the overall study: The study used TCRbeta sequencing to identify donor-specific regulatory T cells before combined kidney and bone marrow transplantation, then tracked those cells after transplant. In a few healthy controls, several methods of expanding Tregs specific for an allogeneic donor were compared by TCRbeta repertoire sequencing.

Thawed PBMCs were FACS-sorted into unstimulated Tregs (CD4+CD25+CD127-), CD4+ non-Tregs (CD4+CD25-), CD4 cells and CD8 cells. Blood from healthy controls was obtained either from healthy volunteers or as purchased buffy coats. Healthy control blood was processed to PBMCs with a Ficoll density gradient and then cryopreserved, whereas patient PBMCs were collected both before and after transplant. For TCRbeta CDR3 sequencing, genomic DNA was extracted from sorted cells using the QIAGEN DNeasy Blood and Tissue Kit. High-throughput TCRbeta CDR3 sequencing was carried out commercially through immunoSEQ, with PCR amplification with bias correction and internal controls included. The authors' pipeline ran thus. Unique productive TCRbeta sequences were defined by CDR3 nucleotide sequence where primers matched, and otherwise by CDR3 amino acid sequence together with Vbeta and Jbeta genes. Sorting error was corrected by removing sequences shared between sorted populations at a frequency ratio of 2:1 or less, and the remaining shared sequences were assigned to the higher population. A sequence was defined as donor-reactive if the sequence was expanded at least 5-fold in CFSE-low cells compared with unstimulated cells and had a frequency of at least 0.01% in CFSE-low cells. Repertoire divergence was quantified by Jensen-Shannon divergence using the top 100 TCRbeta sequences ranked by frequency. For any sample with multiple sequencing runs, sorting error was corrected in each run separately before the runs were pooled. TCRdb holds this immuneACCESS table with in-frame rearrangements only. Some clones are missing; in checked studies, unresolved V genes explain under half, and the rest has no known cause. Clonal size and the V and J genes are those of that table, whereas D and trimming came from the DNA. This sample is represented by some 90,000 clones; about 92% of them were singletons. Clones ranked in the top ten supply 4.5% to 5% of the sample.

In regard to this clone: Its target antigen remains unknown. No qualities accompany the bases; no much larger clone lies one base away.

V is pruned by 8 bases and J by 1 base, leaving 4 bases of the junction without a gene match. Taken from the germline V gene, the CDR1 and CDR2 loops are SNHLY and FYNNEI. From the cysteine through the phenylalanine, the CDR3 covers 14 amino acids. CDR3 DNA only is kept here, 42 bases in frame from base 1. Broader findings and caveats from the paper: The most biologically relevant and donor-specific TCRbeta repertoire appeared to be identified by expanding Tregs with activated donor B cells. Biological reproducibility was not examined directly, but technical replication error appeared to be minimal. Because only a small number of patients were included, the study had limitations, and the results will need to be validated in larger populations as well as under other immunosuppression protocols.

This sequence uses TRBV2 and TRBJ2-3; the junction holds 9 bases that match TRBD2. The source is a human donor in good health. The sequenced sample was CD8+ T cells from blood. The DNA is as follows: TGTGCCAGCCTCGGCGGGGGGGGCACAGATACGCAGTATTTT. Its product reads: CASLGGGGTDTQYF.